What follows are 4 T cell receptor beta chains derived from one specimen sequenced in a study of cytomegalovirus exposure and HLA in healthy donors. Amplification used 60 Vbeta primers and 13 Jbeta primers. Some clones are missing from TCRdb's copy, which holds only in-frame ones; the method was immunoSEQ multiplex PCR. The top ten clones hold roughly 0.58% of a sample with around 200,000 clones, 70% to 85% of them seen once. Material for sequencing was PBMCs. The receptors originated from a woman between 40 and 50 years old in good health and CMV-seronegative.

The V and J genes are TRBV5-5 and TRBJ2-5; TRBD1 agrees at 7 bases. Trimming cost V 0 bases and J 3 bases; bases outside gene matches: 5. The V gene's germline CDR1 is SGHKS and CDR2 YYEKEE (reference sequence). The CDR3 spans 15 residues. The CDR3 here is CASSLVGTAKETQYF. Here the CDR3 DNA reads TGTGCCAGCAGCTTGGTCGGGACAGCTAAAGAGACCCAGTACTTC.

This chain connects TRBV4-1 to TRBJ1-6; D unresolved. V was cut by 0 bases and J by 8 bases, with 14 bases left in between. This CDR3 is built from 16 residues. In germline, CDR1 is MGHRA, CDR2 YSYEKL. The chain's CDR3 is CASSQDQPAGYSPLHF. In nucleotides, the CDR3 is TGCGCCAGCAGCCAAGATCAACCGGCGGGTTATTCACCCCTCCACTTT.

The DNA of the CDR3 is TGTGCCAGCAGTTACGGGACAGGGGCCTCCGAGCAGTACTTC. It yields the protein CASSYGTGASEQYF. The chain couples TRBV6-5 to TRBJ2-7; 10 bases match TRBD1. Germline V gives CDR1 MNHEY, CDR2 SVGAGI. V dropped 2 bases and J dropped 6; count of bases not matched to a gene: 4. The CDR3 covers 14 residues.

The chain joins TRBV7-6 to TRBJ2-2, with 8 bases that match TRBD1. Unmatched junction bases numbered 4, after V lost 5 bases and J lost 2 bases. The CDR3 is 15 residues long. Germline CDR1 reads SGHVS; CDR2 reads FNYEAQ. CDR3 DNA: TGTGCCAGCAGCCTTGGACAGGGTAACACCGGGGAGCTGTTTTTT. This codes for CASSLGQGNTGELFF.